This TCR beta chain was identified in a study of blood T cell repertoires in COVID-19. The germline V gene has CDR1 MDHEN and CDR2 SYDVKM. J lost 3 bases, V lost 6 bases, and 10 bases had no gene match. The CDR3 has 15 amino acids. Original processing notes: Estimation of nucleated cell counts was performed using reference gene primer amplification. The assay was immunoSEQ multiplex PCR, and TCRdb's table has in-frame clones only and misses some. From that table come the V and J calls and clone size; the DNA was used to work out D and trimming. The sample yields about 59,000 clones, 65% to 90% seen once.

The V and J genes are TRBV28 and TRBJ2-7; 8 bases agree with TRBD1. The sequenced material came from peripheral blood. The origin of this receptor is a woman aged 80 or over with active or convalescent COVID-19. CDR3 protein: CASRLDRGMGYEQYF. CDR3 nucleotide sequence: TGTGCCAGCAGGCTTGACAGGGGAATGGGCTACGAGCAGTACTTC.